This entry describes one T cell receptor beta chain. The target antigen is unknown. The source of the sample is a study of beta chain features in type 1 diabetes. As for the study in general: The number of sorted cells examined across all samples was under 130,000,000.

The V end was cut by 2 bases, the J end by 0 bases, with 5 bases between. The CDR3 is 13 residues long. Per germline, CDR1 SGHDT and CDR2 YYEEEE. Overall study results and limits: PCR might show a preference for shorter templates, equally across patients and controls. All four CD4+ subsets from Type 1 diabetes patients carried moderately but significantly shorter TCRB CDR3s.

Expressed TCRB transcripts were sequenced, since all the RNA that had been isolated was reverse transcribed. Assay: immunoSEQ multiplex PCR; the TCRdb copy retains only in-frame clones and omits some. The sample lists around 150,000 clones, approximately 10% occurring once. Cells sorted by CD45RO/CCR7/CD25/CD127/CD95/CD27 comprised CD4+ naive, central memory, regulatory and stem cell-like memory cells. The receptor comes from a man between 25 and 39 years old with type 1 diabetes. The J gene is TRBJ1-2, the V gene TRBV5-6; unclear D gene. Material: central memory CD4+ T cells from blood. The CDR3 protein is CASSFTANYGYTF. The CDR3 bases are TGTGCCAGCAGCTTTACAGCTAACTATGGCTACACCTTC. The full variable domain, its missing parts supplied by reference TRBV5-6 and TRBJ1-2, is DAGVTQSPTHLIKTRGQQVTLRCSPKSGHDTVSWYQQALGQGPQFIFQYYEEEERQRGNFPDRFSGHQFPNYSSELNVNALLLGDSALYLCASSFTANYGYTFGSGTRLTVV.